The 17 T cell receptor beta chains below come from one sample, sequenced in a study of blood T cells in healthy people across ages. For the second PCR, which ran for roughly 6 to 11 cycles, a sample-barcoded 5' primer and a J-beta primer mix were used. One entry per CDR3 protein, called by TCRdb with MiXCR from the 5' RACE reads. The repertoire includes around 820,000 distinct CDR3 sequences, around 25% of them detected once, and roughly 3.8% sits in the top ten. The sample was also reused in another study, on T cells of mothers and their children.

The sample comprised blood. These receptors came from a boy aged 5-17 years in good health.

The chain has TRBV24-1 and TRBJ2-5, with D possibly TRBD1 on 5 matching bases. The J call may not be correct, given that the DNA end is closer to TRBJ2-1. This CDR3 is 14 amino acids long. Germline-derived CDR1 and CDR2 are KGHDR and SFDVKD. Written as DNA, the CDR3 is TGTGCCACCAGTGACGTTTGGGGCGTAAATGAGCAGTTCTTC. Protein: CATSDVWGVNEQFF.

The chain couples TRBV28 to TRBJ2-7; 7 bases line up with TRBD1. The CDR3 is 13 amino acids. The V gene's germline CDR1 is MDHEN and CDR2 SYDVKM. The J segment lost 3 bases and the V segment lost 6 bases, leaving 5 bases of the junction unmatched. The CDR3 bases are TGTGCCAGCAGGCCGGGACAGAACTACGAGCAGTACTTC. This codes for CASRPGQNYEQYF.

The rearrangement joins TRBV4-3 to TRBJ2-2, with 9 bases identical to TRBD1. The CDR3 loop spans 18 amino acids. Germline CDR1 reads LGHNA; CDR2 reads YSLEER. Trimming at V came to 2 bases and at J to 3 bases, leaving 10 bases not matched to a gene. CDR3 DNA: TGCGCCAGCAGCCAATCCACAGGGGGCGTTGAACACACCGGGGAGCTGTTTTTT. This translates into CASSQSTGGVEHTGELFF.

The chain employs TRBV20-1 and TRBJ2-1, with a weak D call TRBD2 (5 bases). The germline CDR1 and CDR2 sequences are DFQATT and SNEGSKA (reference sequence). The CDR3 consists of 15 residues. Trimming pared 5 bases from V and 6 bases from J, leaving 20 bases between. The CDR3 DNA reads TGCAGTGCTGGCCAGGACTCTTTTATCCCCAATGAGCAGTTCTTC. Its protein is CSAGQDSFIPNEQFF.

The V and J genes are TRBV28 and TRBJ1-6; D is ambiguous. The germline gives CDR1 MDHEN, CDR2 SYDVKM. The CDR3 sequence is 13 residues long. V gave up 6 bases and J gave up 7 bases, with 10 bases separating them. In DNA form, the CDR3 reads TGTGCCAGCAGCCAAACACTAAATTCACCCCTCCACTTT. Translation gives CASSQTLNSPLHF.

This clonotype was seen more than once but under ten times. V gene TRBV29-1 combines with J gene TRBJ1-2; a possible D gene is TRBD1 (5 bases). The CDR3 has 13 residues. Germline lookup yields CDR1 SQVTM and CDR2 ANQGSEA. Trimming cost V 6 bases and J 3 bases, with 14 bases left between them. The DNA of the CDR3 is TGCAGCGTGGTTCCGACAGATCACTATGGCTACACCTTC. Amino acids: CSVVPTDHYGYTF.

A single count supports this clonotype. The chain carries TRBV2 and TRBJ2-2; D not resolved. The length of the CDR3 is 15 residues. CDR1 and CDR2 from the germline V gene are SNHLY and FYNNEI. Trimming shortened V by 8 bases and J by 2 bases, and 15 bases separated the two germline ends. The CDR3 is CASEPSRRNTGELFF. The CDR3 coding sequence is TGTGCCAGCGAGCCCAGTCGAAGAAACACCGGGGAGCTGTTTTTT.

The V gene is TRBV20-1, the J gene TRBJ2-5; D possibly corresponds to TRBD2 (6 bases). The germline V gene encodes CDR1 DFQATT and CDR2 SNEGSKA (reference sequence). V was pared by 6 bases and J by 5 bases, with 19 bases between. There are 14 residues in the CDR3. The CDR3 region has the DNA TGCAGTGCCGGGCGGGGTGGCCCCCGGGAGACCCAGTACTTC. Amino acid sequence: CSAGRGGPRETQYF.

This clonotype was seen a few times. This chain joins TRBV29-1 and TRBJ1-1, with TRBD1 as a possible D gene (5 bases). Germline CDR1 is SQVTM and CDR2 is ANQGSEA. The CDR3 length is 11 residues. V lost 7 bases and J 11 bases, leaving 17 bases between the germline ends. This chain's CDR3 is CSATRGVGAFF. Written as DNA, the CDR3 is TGCAGCGCCACCCGGGGGGTCGGGGCTTTCTTT.

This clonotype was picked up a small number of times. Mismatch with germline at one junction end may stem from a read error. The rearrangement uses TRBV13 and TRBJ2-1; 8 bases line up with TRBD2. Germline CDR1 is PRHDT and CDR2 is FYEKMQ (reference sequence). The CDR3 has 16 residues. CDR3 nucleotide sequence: TGTGCCAGCAACTTAGGGAGCGGGAGCTCCTACAATGAGCAGTTCTTC. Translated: CASNLGSGSSYNEQFF.

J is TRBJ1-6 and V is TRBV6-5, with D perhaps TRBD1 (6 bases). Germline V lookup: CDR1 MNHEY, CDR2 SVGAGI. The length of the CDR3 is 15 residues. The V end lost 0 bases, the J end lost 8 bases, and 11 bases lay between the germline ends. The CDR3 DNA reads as TGTGCCAGCAGTTACTCGGGGACACCCGATTCACCCCTCCACTTT. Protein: CASSYSGTPDSPLHF.

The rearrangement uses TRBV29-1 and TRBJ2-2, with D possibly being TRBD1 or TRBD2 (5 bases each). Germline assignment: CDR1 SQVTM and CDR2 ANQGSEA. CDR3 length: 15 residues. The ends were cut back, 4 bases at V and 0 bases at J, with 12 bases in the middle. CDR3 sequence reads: CSVVSGAANTGELFF. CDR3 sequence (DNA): TGCAGCGTTGTATCCGGGGCTGCGAACACCGGGGAGCTGTTTTTT.

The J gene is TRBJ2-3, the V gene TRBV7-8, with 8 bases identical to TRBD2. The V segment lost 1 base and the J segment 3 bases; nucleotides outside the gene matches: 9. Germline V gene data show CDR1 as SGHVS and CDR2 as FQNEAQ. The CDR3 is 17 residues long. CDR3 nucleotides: TGTGCCAGCAGCTTAGAGTCTAGCGGGCGCCTTACAGATACGCAGTATTTT. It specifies CASSLESSGRLTDTQYF.

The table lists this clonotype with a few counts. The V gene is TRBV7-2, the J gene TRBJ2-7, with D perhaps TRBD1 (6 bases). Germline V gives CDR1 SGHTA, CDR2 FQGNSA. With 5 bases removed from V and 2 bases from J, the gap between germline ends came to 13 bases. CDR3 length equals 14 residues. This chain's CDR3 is CASSRDRLTYEQYF. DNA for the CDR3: TGTGCCAGCAGCCGAGACAGGCTAACCTACGAGCAGTACTTC.

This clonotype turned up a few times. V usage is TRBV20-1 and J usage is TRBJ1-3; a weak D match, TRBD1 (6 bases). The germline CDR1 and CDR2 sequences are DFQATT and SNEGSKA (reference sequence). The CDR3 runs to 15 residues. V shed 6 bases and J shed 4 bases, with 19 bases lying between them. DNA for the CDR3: TGCAGTGCCCCAACACCCGGGACACCCGGAAACACCATATATTTT. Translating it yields CSAPTPGTPGNTIYF.

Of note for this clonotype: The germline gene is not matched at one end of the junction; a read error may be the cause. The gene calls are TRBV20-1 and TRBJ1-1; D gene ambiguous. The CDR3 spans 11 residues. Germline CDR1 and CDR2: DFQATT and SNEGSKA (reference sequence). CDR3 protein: CSTRDDTEAFF. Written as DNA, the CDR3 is TGCAGTACTAGAGACGACACTGAAGCTTTCTTT.

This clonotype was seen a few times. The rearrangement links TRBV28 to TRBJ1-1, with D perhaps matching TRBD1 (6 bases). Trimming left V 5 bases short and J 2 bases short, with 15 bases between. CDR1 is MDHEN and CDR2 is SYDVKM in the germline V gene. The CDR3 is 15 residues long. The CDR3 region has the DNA TGTGCCAGCAGTCCCCACCGGACAGCAAACACTGAAGCTTTCTTT. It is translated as CASSPHRTANTEAFF.